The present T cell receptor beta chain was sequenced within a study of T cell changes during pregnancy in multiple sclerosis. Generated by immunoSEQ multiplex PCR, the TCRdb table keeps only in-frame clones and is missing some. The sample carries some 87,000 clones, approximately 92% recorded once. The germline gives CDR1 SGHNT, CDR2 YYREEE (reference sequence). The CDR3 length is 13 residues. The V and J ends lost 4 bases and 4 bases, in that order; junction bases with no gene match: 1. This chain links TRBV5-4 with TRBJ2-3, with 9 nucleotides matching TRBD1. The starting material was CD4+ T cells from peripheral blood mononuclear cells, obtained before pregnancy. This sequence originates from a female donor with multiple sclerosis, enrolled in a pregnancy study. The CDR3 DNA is TGTGCCAGCAGCGGACAGGGGCCAGATACGCAGTATTTT. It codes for CASSGQGPDTQYF.